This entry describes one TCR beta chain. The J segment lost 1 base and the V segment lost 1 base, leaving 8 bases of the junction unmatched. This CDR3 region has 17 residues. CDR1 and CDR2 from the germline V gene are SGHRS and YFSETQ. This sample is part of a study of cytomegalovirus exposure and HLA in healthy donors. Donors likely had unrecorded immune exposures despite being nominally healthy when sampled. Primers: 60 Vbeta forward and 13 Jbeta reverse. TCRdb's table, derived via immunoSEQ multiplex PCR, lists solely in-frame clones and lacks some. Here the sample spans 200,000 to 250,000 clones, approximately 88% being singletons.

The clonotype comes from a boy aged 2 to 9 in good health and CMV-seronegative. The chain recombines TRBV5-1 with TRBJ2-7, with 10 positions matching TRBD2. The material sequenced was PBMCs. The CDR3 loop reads CASSLPSGSYESYEQYF. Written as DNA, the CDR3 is TGCGCCAGCAGCTTGCCTAGCGGGAGTTATGAGTCCTACGAGCAGTACTTC.